What follows describes a single TCR beta chain. This sample was taken from a study of early T cells in non-severe SARS-CoV-2 infection. Study information: Investigators sequenced bulk RNA drawn from unsorted whole blood, and chains remained unpaired.

Each cDNA molecule carried a unique molecular identifier. TCRdb re-derived calls from the 5' RACE reads in MiXCR, one entry per CDR3 protein. The table includes under 70,000 distinct CDR3 sequences, around 14% detected once. The length of the CDR3 is 16 residues. CDR1 is DFQATT, CDR2 SNEGSKA, per germline (reference sequence). V was clipped by 1 base and J by 4 bases; unmatched bases: 5. J is TRBJ2-1 and V is TRBV20-1, with TRBD2 matching over 12 bases. This TCR was sampled from an adult who was a healthcare worker with PCR-confirmed SARS-CoV-2 infection or an uninfected control (not recorded which). The specimen was whole blood, collected at baseline. This CDR3 reads CSARVSSGGVYNEQFF. CDR3 nucleotides: TGCAGTGCTAGAGTTTCTAGCGGGGGGGTATACAATGAGCAGTTCTTC.